These 21 T cell receptor beta chains were sequenced from one sample in a study of identical twins (dated by TCRdb to the mid-2010s). The library was prepared using 5' RACE. Sequencer: Illumina HiSeq 2000. TCRdb reworked the public reads: Q25 trimming with fastp, MiXCR clone assembly, productive beta chains retained. Each entry is one CDR3 protein sequence, shown with its most common DNA and genes. Within this sample are around 1.7 million distinct CDR3 sequences, with about 30% of them counted one time only. Clones ranked in the top ten supply 0.25% to 0.3% of the sample. The sequencing sample was made of cord blood. The receptors were gathered from a newborn girl in good health.

This chain joins TRBV5-1 and TRBJ1-1, with 10 bases that match TRBD1. This CDR3 region has 22 residues. Germline values: CDR1 SGHRS, CDR2 YFSETQ. V lost 1 base and J lost 2; bases outside the gene matches: 23. The CDR3 DNA reads TGCGCCAGCAGCTTGTTCCCGACGGGACAGGGGTTATCTCGGGGGGGAAACACTGAAGCTTTCTTT. Its protein product is CASSLFPTGQGLSRGGNTEAFF.

This clonotype was seen a few times. V usage is TRBV6-1 and J usage is TRBJ1-1, with no clear D. This CDR3 is 13 amino acids long. Trimming left V 5 bases short and J 4 bases short, with 11 bases between. Germline lookup yields CDR1 MNHNS and CDR2 SASEGT. In DNA, the CDR3 is TGTGCCAGCAGTTTGACGACACGCACTGAAGCTTTCTTT. The encoded protein is CASSLTTRTEAFF.

This clonotype turned up a few times. The chain links TRBV12-3 or TRBV12-4 to TRBJ2-5; TRBD2 might be the D (5 bases). V was cut by 3 bases and J by 11 bases, with 16 bases left in between. The length of the CDR3 is 13 residues. The CDR3: CASSFPPGNEQYF. DNA of the CDR3: TGTGCCAGCAGTTTTCCCCCGGGAAATGAGCAGTACTTC.

The chain joins TRBV11-2 to TRBJ2-1; no clear D. Germline assignment: CDR1 SGHAT and CDR2 FQNNGV. Trimming left V 5 bases short and J 6 bases short, with 14 bases between. The CDR3 is 14 amino acids. The CDR3 region has the DNA TGTGCCAGCAGCCTATTCGGCCCCTCCAATGAGCAGTTCTTC. It yields the protein CASSLFGPSNEQFF.

The chain employs TRBV11-2 and TRBJ2-7; 9 bases agree with TRBD2. The length of the CDR3 is 17 residues. CDR1 is SGHAT and CDR2 is FQNNGV in the germline V gene. Trimming cost V 1 base and J 0 bases; bases outside gene matches: 7. The CDR3 reads CASSLVGRTSDSYEQYF. CDR3 coding DNA: TGTGCCAGCAGCTTAGTAGGGCGGACTAGCGACTCCTACGAGCAGTACTTC.

This clonotype was observed once. The rearrangement uses TRBV20-1 and TRBJ1-3; no reliable D call. Trimming removed 3 bases at V and 2 bases at J, with 8 bases between. Looked up from germline, CDR1 is DFQATT and CDR2 is SNEGSKA (reference sequence). The CDR3 is 13 residues long. The CDR3 DNA follows: TGCAGTGCTAGTAAAATAACTGGAAACACCATATATTTT. Translating gives CSASKITGNTIYF.

The chain employs TRBV4-1 and TRBJ2-3; 10 bases align to TRBD1. Per the germline V gene, CDR1 is MGHRA and CDR2 is YSYEKL. Germline trimming cut 0 bases from V and 6 bases from J; bases unmatched to any gene: 9. The CDR3 extends over 17 amino acids. CDR3 sequence reads: CASSQDGDRGLSDTQYF. In nucleotides, the CDR3 is TGCGCCAGCAGCCAAGATGGCGACAGGGGGCTTTCGGATACGCAGTATTTT.

This clonotype was seen many times. This chain uses TRBV6-1 with TRBJ1-2; D is possibly TRBD1 (5 bases). Germline lookup yields CDR1 MNHNS and CDR2 SASEGT. The CDR3 is 11 residues long. V lost 4 bases and J lost 5, with 5 bases in between. CDR3 residues: CASSGQYGYTF. In DNA form, the CDR3 reads TGTGCCAGCAGTGGACAGTATGGCTACACCTTC.

The sample holds a few counts of this clonotype. The CDR3 sequence: CSVTEVPGQRYNEQFF. CDR3 bases: TGCAGCGTTACGGAGGTTCCGGGACAGCGATACAATGAGCAGTTCTTC. V gene TRBV29-1 combines with J gene TRBJ2-1; 7 positions match TRBD1. CDR3 length: 16 residues. The J segment lost 4 bases and the V segment lost 5 bases, leaving 14 bases of the junction unmatched. Germline CDR1 reads SQVTM; CDR2 reads ANQGSEA.

This clonotype was seen more than once but under ten times. CDR3 loop: CASSQGYMLAGNNEQFF. DNA for the CDR3: TGCGCCAGCAGCCAAGGTTATATGCTAGCGGGCAACAATGAGCAGTTCTTC. This chain uses TRBV4-1 with TRBJ2-1, with 8 bases aligning to TRBD2. The CDR3 covers 17 residues. Per the germline V gene, CDR1 is MGHRA and CDR2 is YSYEKL. Germline trimming cut 1 base from V and 5 bases from J; bases unmatched to any gene: 10.

The rearrangement joins TRBV2 to TRBJ2-3; D call uncertain. Between the trimmed V and J ends, which lost 2 bases and 6 bases, there was a span of 9 bases. CDR1 SNHLY and CDR2 FYNNEI come from the germline V gene. CDR3 size: 13 residues. The CDR3 sequence: CASSESLLDTQYF. CDR3 in DNA: TGTGCCAGCAGTGAATCTTTGCTTGATACGCAGTATTTT. Full variable domain (missing parts from reference TRBV2 and TRBJ2-3): EPEVTQTPSHQVTQMGQEVILRCVPISNHLYFYWYRQILGQKVEFLVSFYNNEISEKSEIFDDQFSVERPDGSNFTLKIRSTKLEDSAMYFCASSESLLDTQYFGPGTRLTVL.

In this sample, this clonotype turned up a few times. The chain joins TRBV7-2 to TRBJ2-7; perhaps TRBD1 as D (5 bases). The end of the DNA aligns better with TRBJ2-5, so the J call may be wrong. This CDR3 spans 16 amino acids. The V gene's germline CDR1 is SGHTA and CDR2 FQGNSA. CDR3 nucleotides: TGTGCCAGCAGCTCGCTCGGGCTCCTCCCAGGGGAGACCCAGTACTTC. Its protein product is CASSSLGLLPGETQYF.

This clonotype came up a few times. The chain has TRBV5-1 and TRBJ2-5; TRBD2 matches 9 bases. The ends lost 5 bases at V and 5 bases at J; junction bases unmatched: 10. The CDR3 is made up of 15 amino acids. The V gene's germline CDR1 is SGHRS and CDR2 YFSETQ. This CDR3 reads CASRAAVAGVETQYF. The CDR3 DNA reads as TGCGCCAGCAGAGCGGCGGTAGCGGGGGTTGAGACCCAGTACTTC.

The chain uses TRBV3-1 and TRBJ2-5; 8 nucleotides align to TRBD2. The J call may be in error: the DNA end matches TRBJ2-4 better. Germline assignment: CDR1 LGHDT and CDR2 YNNKEL (reference sequence). CDR3 size: 14 residues. CDR3 sequence reads: CASSQGGGRSIQYF. The CDR3 nucleotides are TGTGCCAGCAGCCAAGGCGGGGGGAGAAGCATTCAGTACTTC.

The rearrangement links TRBV6-1 to TRBJ1-1; D is uncertain. The CDR3 is 14 residues long. Germline V lookup: CDR1 MNHNS, CDR2 SASEGT. The ends were cut back, 6 bases at V and 1 base at J, with 12 bases in the middle. As DNA, the CDR3 is TGTGCCAGCAGCGTTTCTAGGGAGAACACTGAAGCTTTCTTT. It encodes CASSVSRENTEAFF.

V gene TRBV29-1 combines with J gene TRBJ2-7; 11 bases are shared with TRBD2. Germline loops: CDR1 SQVTM, CDR2 ANQGSEA. J lost 4 bases, V lost 7 bases, and 9 bases had no gene match. The CDR3 has 14 residues. The CDR3 protein is CSGSSSGRRYEQYF. CDR3 in DNA: TGCAGCGGCTCCTCTAGCGGGAGGCGGTACGAGCAGTACTTC.

The table lists this clonotype with a few counts. This sequence joins TRBV13 and TRBJ2-2; D unresolved. V was shortened by 5 bases and J by 3 bases, with 4 bases between the two germline ends. Germline V gene sequence: CDR1 PRHDT, CDR2 FYEKMQ (reference sequence). The CDR3 contains 12 residues. In DNA, the CDR3 is TGTGCCAGCAGCCGACACACCGGGGAGCTGTTTTTT. Its protein product is CASSRHTGELFF.

This clonotype was observed a handful of times. The rearrangement uses TRBV5-1 and TRBJ2-1, with D perhaps given as TRBD1 or TRBD2 (5 bases each). The ends were cut back, 4 bases at V and 0 bases at J, with 20 bases in the middle. The germline V gene encodes CDR1 SGHRS and CDR2 YFSETQ. The CDR3 is 18 residues long. CDR3 loop: CASSAGASSLSSYNEQFF. The CDR3 nucleotides are TGCGCCAGCAGCGCCGGGGCATCTAGCCTAAGCTCCTACAATGAGCAGTTCTTC.

CDR3 sequence reads: CASSFSTSSYNEQFF. CDR3 sequence (DNA): TGTGCCAGCAGCTTCTCCACCAGCTCCTACAATGAGCAGTTCTTC. The chain has TRBV7-9 and TRBJ2-1; unclear D gene. Germline-derived CDR1 and CDR2 are SEHNR and FQNEAQ (reference sequence). The CDR3 sequence is 15 residues long. Deletions cut 3 bases from V and 0 bases from J, with 9 bases between.

The genes are TRBV27 and TRBJ2-1; 10 bases are shared with TRBD1. The CDR3 is made up of 16 amino acids. CDR1 MNHEY and CDR2 SMNVEV come from the germline V gene (reference sequence). V lost 5 bases, J lost 10 bases, and 14 bases stayed unmatched. DNA of the CDR3: TGTGCCAGCAGTCCCCCGACAGGGGGCTCCGTTGGCGAGCAGTTCTTC. Translation: CASSPPTGGSVGEQFF.

This clonotype was observed a few times. CDR3 DNA sequence: TGTGCCAGCAGTTACTCGGTCCAGGGCCATCGGGAGCAGTACTTC. Translated: CASSYSVQGHREQYF. V gene TRBV6-2 or TRBV6-3 combines with J gene TRBJ2-5; a weak D match, TRBD2 (6 bases). CDR3 length: 15 amino acids. The V and J ends lost 0 bases and 11 bases respectively, with 19 bases between them. In germline, CDR1 is MNHEY, CDR2 SVGEGT.